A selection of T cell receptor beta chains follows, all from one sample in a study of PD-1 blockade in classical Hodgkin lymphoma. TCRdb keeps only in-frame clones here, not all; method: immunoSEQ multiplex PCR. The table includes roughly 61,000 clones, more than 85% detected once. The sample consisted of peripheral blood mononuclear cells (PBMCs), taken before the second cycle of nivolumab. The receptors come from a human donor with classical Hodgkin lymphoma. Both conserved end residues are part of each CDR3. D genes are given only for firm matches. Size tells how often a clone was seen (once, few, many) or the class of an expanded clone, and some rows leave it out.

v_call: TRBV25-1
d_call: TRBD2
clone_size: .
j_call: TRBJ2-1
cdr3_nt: TGTGCCAGCAGTGCCCGACTAGCGGGAGAGAATGAGCAGTTCTTC
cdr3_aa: CASSARLAGENEQFF

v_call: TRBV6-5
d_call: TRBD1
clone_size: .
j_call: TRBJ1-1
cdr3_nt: TGTGCCAGCAGTTACCGCGACAGGGGCGAAGCTTTCTTT
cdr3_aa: CASSYRDRGEAFF

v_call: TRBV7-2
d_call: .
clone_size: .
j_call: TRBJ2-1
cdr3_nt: TGTGCCAGCAGCTCCGACTCCCACAATGAGCAGTTCTTC
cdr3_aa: CASSSDSHNEQFF

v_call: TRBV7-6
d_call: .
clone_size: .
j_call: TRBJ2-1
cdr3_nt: TGTGCCAGCAGCTTAGATTCGGGGATTGGGTACAATGAGCAGTTCTTC
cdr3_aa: CASSLDSGIGYNEQFF

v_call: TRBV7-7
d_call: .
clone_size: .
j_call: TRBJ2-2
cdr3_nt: TGTGCCAGCAGCTTGGGCCCCCGGGACCTTAACACCGGGGAGCTGTTTTTT
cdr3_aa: CASSLGPRDLNTGELFF

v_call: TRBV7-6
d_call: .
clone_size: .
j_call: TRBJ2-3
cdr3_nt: TGTGCCAGCAGCTTAGGGGTGGGCACAGATACGCAGTATTTT
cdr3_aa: CASSLGVGTDTQYF

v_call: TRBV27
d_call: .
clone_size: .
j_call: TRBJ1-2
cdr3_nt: TGTGCCAGCAGACTTTTGGAGGACAGCCCCTATGGCTACACCTTC
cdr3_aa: CASRLLEDSPYGYTF

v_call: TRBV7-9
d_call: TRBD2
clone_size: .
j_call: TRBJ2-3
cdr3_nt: TGTGCCAGCAGCCCAGGACTAGCAGTTACCACAGATACGCAGTATTTT
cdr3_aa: CASSPGLAVTTDTQYF

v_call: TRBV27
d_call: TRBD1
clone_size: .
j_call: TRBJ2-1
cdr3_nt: TGTGCCAGCAGTTTTCTTGGGACAGGGGGGGTCAATGAGCAGTTCTTC
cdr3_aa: CASSFLGTGGVNEQFF

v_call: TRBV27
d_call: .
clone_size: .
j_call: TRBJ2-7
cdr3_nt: TGTGCCAGCAGTTTAACGGGCTACGAGCAGTACTTC
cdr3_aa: CASSLTGYEQYF

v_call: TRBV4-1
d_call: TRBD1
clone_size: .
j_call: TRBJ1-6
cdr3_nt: TGCGCCAGCAGCCAAGAACCCACAGGGGCGAATAATTCACCCCTCCACTTT
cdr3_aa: CASSQEPTGANNSPLHF

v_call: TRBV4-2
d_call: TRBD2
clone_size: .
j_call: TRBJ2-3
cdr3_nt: TGTGCCAGCAGCCAAGTAGTGGAGTCCGGGACTAGCGGGCTTCTGGATACGCAGTATTTT
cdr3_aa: CASSQVVESGTSGLLDTQYF

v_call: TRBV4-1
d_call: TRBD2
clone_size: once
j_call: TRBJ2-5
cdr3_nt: TGCGCCAGCAGCCAAGAGCCTAGCGGGAGGGATGGCCAAGAGACCCAGTACTTC
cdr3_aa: CASSQEPSGRDGQETQYF

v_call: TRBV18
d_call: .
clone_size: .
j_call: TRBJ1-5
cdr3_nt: TGTGCCAGCTCACAGGTTGCGGAAGCCAATCAGCCCCAGCATTTT
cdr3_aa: CASSQVAEANQPQHF

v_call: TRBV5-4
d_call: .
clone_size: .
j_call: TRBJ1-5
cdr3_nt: TGTGCCAGCAGCTTAGAGGGAAATGGCAATCAGCCCCAGCATTTT
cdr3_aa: CASSLEGNGNQPQHF

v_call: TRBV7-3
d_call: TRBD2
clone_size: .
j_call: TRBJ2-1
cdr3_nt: TGTGCCAGCAGCCCTACTAGCGGGACTTACAATGAGCAGTTCTTC
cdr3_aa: CASSPTSGTYNEQFF

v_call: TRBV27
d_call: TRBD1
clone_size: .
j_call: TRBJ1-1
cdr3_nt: TGTGCCGACAGGGGGAAAGGTACCACTGAAGCTTTCTTT
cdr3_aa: CADRGKGTTEAFF

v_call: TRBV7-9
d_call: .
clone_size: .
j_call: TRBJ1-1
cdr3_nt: TGTGCCAGCAGCCAAACAGGGATGACTGAAGCTTTCTTT
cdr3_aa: CASSQTGMTEAFF

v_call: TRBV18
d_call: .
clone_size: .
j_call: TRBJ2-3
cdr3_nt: TGTGCCAGCTCACCAATCAAGTCATTTCACACAGATACGCAGTATTTT
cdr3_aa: CASSPIKSFHTDTQYF

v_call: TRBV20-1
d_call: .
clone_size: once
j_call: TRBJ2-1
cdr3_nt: TGCAGTGCTAGAATGGAAAATGAGCAGTTCTTC
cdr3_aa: CSARMENEQFF

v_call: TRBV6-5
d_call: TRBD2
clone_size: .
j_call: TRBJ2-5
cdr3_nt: TGTGCCACCGTTAAACTAGCGGATTTCCAAGAGACCCAGTACTTC
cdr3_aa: CATVKLADFQETQYF

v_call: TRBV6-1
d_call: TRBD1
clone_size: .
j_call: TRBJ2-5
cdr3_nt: TGTGCCAGCAGTGAAGCTGGAGGACAGGGTGGGAAAGAGACCCAGTACTTC
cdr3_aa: CASSEAGGQGGKETQYF

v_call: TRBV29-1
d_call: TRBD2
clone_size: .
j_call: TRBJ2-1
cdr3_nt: TGCAGCGTTGGGACTAGCGGGAAAAATGAGCAGTTCTTC
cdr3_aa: CSVGTSGKNEQFF

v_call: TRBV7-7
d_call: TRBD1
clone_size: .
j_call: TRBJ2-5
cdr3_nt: TGTGCCAGCAGCCAGGGGACAGGAAAACAAGAGACCCAGTACTTC
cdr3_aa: CASSQGTGKQETQYF

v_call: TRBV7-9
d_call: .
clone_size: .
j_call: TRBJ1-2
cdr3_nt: TGTGCCAGCAGCTTAGACAGGGACCTTCTGTATGGCTACACCTTC
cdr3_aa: CASSLDRDLLYGYTF

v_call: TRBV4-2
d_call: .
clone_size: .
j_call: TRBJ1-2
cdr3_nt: TGTGCCAGCAGCCAAATGGGAGGGGAATACTATGGCTACACCTTC
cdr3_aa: CASSQMGGEYYGYTF

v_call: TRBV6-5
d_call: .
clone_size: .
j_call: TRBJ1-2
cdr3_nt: TGTGCCGCCCGGATCGCGGGGAATGGCTACACCTTC
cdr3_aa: CAARIAGNGYTF

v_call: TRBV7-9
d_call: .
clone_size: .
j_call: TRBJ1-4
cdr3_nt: TGTGCCAGCAGCCATGTCGATGGGCAAGATGAAAAACTGTTTTTT
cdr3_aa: CASSHVDGQDEKLFF

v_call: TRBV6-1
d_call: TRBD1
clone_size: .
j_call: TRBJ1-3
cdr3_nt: TGTGCCAGCATCGAAGACAGGGCTGGAAACACCATATATTTT
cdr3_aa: CASIEDRAGNTIYF

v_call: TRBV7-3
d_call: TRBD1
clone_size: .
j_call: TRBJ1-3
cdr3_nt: TGTGCCAGCAGCCAAACAGGGGCTGGAAACACCATATATTTT
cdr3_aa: CASSQTGAGNTIYF

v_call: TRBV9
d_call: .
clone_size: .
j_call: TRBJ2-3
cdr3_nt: TGTGCCAGCACTCTCCGAGGGGGGTTCGCAGATACGCAGTATTTT
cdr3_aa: CASTLRGGFADTQYF

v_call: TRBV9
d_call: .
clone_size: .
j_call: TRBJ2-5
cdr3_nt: TGTGCCAGCAGCCCAAACCCCGGAGAGACCCAGTACTTC
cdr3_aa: CASSPNPGETQYF